This T cell receptor beta chain was identified in a study of PD-1 blockade in classical Hodgkin lymphoma. The protocol was immunoSEQ multiplex PCR, while the TCRdb copy is restricted to in-frame clones and leaves out a portion. The data contain about 86,000 clones, 89% of them seen just once; the ten biggest clones take up around 11%. J was trimmed by 5 bases and V by 5 bases; bases with no gene match: 6. CDR1 is SGHVS, CDR2 FNYEAQ, per germline. The CDR3 totals 13 residues. With no exception, relapse followed autologous stem cell transplantation in all patients, and brentuximab vedotin exposure varied.

This clonotype was obtained from a human donor with classical Hodgkin lymphoma. The sample consisted of peripheral blood mononuclear cells (PBMCs), taken before the second cycle of nivolumab. The chain uses TRBV7-6 and TRBJ2-7; 7 positions match TRBD2. CDR3 amino acids: CASSPRTSHEQYF. DNA for the CDR3: TGTGCCAGCAGCCCCAGGACTAGTCACGAGCAGTACTTC.